The present T cell receptor (beta chain) was sequenced within a study of blood T cell repertoires in COVID-19. Study in general: The United States, Italy and Spain were the sources of the acute and convalescent COVID-19 samples.

Method: immunoSEQ multiplex PCR; TCRdb's copy keeps in-frame clones and lacks some. The repertoire holds 490,000 or so clones, with over 75% as singletons. Those who participated ranged in age from roughly 18 to 90 years and resided in approximately 23 US areas. This TCR was sampled from a woman aged 35 to 49 who had recovered from COVID-19. The specimen was PBMCs or T cells enriched from blood (not recorded which).

This CDR3 is CATSAADRGLQPQHF. Written as DNA, the CDR3 is TGTGCCACCAGTGCCGCGGACAGGGGGCTTCAGCCCCAGCATTTT. The V gene is TRBV24-1, the J gene TRBJ1-5; 11 bases match TRBD1. V shed 5 bases and J 6 bases; nucleotides not matched to a gene: 5. The CDR3 runs 15 residues. In germline, CDR1 is KGHDR, CDR2 SFDVKD.